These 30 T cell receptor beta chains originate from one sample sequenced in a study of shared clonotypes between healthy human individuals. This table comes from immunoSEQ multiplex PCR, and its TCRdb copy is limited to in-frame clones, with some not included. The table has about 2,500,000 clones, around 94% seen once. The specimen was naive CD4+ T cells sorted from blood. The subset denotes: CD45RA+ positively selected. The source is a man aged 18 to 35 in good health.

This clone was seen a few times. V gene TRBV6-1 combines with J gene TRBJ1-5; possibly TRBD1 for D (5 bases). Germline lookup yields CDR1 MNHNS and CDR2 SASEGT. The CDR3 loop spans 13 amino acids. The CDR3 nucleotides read TGTGCTACCGCGGCAGGACACAATCAGCCCCAGCATTTT. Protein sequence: CATAAGHNQPQHF.

The CDR3 sequence: CASSPRDRAETQYF. CDR3 nucleotide sequence: TGTGCCAGCTCACCTCGGGACAGGGCCGAGACCCAGTACTTC. J is TRBJ2-5 and V is TRBV18, with 9 bases that match TRBD1. Germline V gives CDR1 KGHSH, CDR2 LQKENI. The V gene end was trimmed by 3 bases and the J gene end by 5 bases; junction bases not matched to a gene: 4. The CDR3 spans 14 residues.

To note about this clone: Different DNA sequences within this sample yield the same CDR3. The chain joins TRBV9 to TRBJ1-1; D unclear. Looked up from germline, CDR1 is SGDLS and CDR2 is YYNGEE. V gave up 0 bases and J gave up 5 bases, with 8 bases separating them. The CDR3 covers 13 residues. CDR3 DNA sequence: TGTGCCAGCAGCGTAGAGGTATGGACTGAAGCTTTCTTT. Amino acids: CASSVEVWTEAFF.

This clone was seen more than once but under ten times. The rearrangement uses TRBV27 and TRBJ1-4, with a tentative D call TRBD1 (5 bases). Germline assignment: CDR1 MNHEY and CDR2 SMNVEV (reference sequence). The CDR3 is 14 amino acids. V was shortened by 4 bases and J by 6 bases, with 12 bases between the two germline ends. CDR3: CASSSGGGDEKLFF. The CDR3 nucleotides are TGTGCCAGCAGTTCTGGCGGGGGAGATGAAAAACTGTTTTTT.

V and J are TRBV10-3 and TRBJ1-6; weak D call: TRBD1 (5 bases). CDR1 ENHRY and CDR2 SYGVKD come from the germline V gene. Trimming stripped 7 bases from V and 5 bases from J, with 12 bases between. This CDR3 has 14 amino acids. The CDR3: CAIKGRVDNSPLHF. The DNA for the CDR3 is TGTGCCATCAAAGGCAGGGTGGATAATTCACCCCTCCACTTT.

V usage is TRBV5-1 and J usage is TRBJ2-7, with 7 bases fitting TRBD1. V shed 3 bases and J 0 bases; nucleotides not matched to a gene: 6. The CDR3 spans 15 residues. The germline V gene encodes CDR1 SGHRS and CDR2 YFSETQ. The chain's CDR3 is CASSSSGQSSYEQYF. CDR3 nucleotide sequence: TGCGCCAGCAGCTCTTCGGGACAGAGCTCCTACGAGCAGTACTTC.

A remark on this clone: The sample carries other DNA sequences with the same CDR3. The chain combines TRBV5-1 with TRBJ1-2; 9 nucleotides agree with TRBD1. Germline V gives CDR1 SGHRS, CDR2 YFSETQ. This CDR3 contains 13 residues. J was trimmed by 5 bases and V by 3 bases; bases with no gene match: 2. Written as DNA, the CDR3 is TGCGCCAGCAGCTCGGACAGGGGATATGGCTACACCTTC. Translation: CASSSDRGYGYTF.

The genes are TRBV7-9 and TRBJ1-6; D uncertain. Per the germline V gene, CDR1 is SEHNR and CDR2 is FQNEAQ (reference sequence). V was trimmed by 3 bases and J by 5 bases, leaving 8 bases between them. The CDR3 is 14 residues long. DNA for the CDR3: TGTGCCAGCAGCTTTCTCGGGGATAATTCACCCCTCCACTTT. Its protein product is CASSFLGDNSPLHF.

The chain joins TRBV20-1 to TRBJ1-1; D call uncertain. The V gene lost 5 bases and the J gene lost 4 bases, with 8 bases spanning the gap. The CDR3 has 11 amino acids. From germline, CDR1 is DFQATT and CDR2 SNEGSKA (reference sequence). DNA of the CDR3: TGCAGTGCTTCCGACACCACTGAAGCTTTCTTT. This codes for CSASDTTEAFF.

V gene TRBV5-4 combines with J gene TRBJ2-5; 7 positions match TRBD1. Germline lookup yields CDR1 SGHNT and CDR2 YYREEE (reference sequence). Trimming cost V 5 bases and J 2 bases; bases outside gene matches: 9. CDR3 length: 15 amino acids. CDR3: CASSSDRAVQETQYF. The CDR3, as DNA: TGTGCCAGCAGTTCAGACAGGGCTGTACAAGAGACCCAGTACTTC.

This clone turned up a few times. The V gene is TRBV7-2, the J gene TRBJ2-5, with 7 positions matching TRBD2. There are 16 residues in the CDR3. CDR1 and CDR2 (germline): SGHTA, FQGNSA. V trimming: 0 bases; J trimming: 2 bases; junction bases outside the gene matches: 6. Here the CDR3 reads CASSLAPGGRQETQYF. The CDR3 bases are TGTGCCAGCAGCTTAGCCCCGGGAGGACGGCAAGAGACCCAGTACTTC.

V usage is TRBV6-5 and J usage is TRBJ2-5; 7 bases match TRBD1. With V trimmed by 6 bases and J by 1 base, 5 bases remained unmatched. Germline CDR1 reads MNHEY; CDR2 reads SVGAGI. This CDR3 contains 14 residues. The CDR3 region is CASRPGTVQETQYF. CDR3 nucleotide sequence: TGTGCCAGCAGACCCGGGACAGTCCAAGAGACCCAGTACTTC.

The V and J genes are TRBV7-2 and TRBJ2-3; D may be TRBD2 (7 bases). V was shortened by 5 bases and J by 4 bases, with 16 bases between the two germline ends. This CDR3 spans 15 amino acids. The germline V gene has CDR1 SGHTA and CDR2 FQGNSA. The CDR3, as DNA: TGTGCCAGCAGCCCCCAGGGCGGGGGCCCAGATACGCAGTATTTT. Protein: CASSPQGGGPDTQYF.

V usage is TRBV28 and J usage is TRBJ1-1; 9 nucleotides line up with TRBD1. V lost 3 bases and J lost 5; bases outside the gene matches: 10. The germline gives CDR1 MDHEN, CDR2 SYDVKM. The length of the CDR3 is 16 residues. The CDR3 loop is CASSFGGTGTGTEAFF. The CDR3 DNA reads TGTGCCAGCAGTTTCGGTGGGACAGGGACCGGGACTGAAGCTTTCTTT.

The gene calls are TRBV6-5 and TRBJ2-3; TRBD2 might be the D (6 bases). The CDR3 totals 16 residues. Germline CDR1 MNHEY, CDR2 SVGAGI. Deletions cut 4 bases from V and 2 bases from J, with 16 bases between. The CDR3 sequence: CASSLPPGLFTDTQYF. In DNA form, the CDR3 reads TGTGCCAGCAGTTTGCCCCCGGGACTTTTCACAGATACGCAGTATTTT.

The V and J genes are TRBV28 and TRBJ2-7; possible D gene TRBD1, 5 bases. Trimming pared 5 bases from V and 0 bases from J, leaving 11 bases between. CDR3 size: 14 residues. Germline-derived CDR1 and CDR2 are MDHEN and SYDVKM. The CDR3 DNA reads TGTGCCAGCAGTACTCGCCAGGGCTCCTACGAGCAGTACTTC. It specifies CASSTRQGSYEQYF. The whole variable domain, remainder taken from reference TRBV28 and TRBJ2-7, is DVKVTQSSRYLVKRTGEKVFLECVQDMDHENMFWYRQDPGLGLRLIYFSYDVKMKEKGDIPEGYSVSREKKERFSLILESASTNQTSMYLCASSTRQGSYEQYFGPGTRLTVT.

The CDR3 loop reads CASSYEGNNEQFF. In nucleotides, the CDR3 is TGTGCCAGCAGTTACGAAGGGAACAATGAGCAGTTCTTC. This chain links TRBV6-5 with TRBJ2-1; D gene ambiguous. This CDR3 comprises 13 residues. Deletions cut 2 bases from V and 5 bases from J, with 7 bases between. Germline CDR1 reads MNHEY; CDR2 reads SVGAGI.

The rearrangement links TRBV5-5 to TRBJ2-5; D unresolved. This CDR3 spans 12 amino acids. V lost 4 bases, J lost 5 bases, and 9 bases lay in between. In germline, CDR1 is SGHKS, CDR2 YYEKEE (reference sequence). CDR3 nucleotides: TGTGCCAGCAGCGCCGACATTGAGACCCAGTACTTC. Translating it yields CASSADIETQYF.

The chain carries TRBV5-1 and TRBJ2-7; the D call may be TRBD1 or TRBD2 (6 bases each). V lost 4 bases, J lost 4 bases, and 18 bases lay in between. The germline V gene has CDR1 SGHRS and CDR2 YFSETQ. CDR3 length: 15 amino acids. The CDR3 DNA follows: TGCGCCAGCAGCCGGGGTGGAGGGGGAGTTTACGAGCAGTACTTC. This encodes CASSRGGGGVYEQYF.

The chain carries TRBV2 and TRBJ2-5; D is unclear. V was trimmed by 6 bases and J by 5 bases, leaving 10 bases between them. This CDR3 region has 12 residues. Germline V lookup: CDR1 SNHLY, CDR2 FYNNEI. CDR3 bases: TGTGCCAGCAGCCAAACCGGGGAGACCCAGTACTTC. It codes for CASSQTGETQYF. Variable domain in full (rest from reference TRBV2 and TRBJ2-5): EPEVTQTPSHQVTQMGQEVILRCVPISNHLYFYWYRQILGQKVEFLVSFYNNEISEKSEIFDDQFSVERPDGSNFTLKIRSTKLEDSAMYFCASSQTGETQYFGPGTRLLVL.

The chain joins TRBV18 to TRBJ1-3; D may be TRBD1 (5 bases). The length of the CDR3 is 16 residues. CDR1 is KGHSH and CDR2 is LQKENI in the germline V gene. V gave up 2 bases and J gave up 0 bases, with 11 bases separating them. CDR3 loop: CASSPEQAGSGNTIYF. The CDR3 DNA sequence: TGTGCCAGCTCACCAGAACAGGCCGGCTCTGGAAACACCATATATTTT.

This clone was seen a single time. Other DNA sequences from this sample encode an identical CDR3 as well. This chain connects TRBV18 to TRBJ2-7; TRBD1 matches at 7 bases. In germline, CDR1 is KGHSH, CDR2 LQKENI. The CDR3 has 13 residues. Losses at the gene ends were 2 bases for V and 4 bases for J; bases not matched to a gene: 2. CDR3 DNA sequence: TGTGCCAGCTCACCAGGGACAGCTTACGAGCAGTACTTC. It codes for CASSPGTAYEQYF.

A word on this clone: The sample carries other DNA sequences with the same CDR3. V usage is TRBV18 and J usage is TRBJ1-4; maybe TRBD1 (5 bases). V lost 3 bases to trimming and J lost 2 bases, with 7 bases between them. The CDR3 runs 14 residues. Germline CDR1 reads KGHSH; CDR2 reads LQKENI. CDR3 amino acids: CASSPRQTNEKLFF. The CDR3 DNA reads TGTGCCAGCTCACCGAGACAGACTAATGAAAAACTGTTTTTT. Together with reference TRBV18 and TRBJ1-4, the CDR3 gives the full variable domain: NAGVMQNPRHLVRRRGQEARLRCSPMKGHSHVYWYRQLPEEGLKFMVYLQKENIIDESGMPKERFSAEFPKEGPSILRIQQVVRGDSAAYFCASSPRQTNEKLFFGSGTQLSVL.

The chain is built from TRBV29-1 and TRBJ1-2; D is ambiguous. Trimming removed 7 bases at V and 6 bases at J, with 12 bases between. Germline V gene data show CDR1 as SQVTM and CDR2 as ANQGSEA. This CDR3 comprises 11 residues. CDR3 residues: CSAFALNGYTF. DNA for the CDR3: TGCAGCGCGTTCGCATTGAATGGCTACACCTTC.

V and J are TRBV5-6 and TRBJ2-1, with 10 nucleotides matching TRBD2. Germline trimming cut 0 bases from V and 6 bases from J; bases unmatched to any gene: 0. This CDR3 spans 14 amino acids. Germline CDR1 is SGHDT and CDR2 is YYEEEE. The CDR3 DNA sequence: TGTGCCAGCAGCTTGGCTAGCGGGGGCAATGAGCAGTTCTTC. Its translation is CASSLASGGNEQFF.

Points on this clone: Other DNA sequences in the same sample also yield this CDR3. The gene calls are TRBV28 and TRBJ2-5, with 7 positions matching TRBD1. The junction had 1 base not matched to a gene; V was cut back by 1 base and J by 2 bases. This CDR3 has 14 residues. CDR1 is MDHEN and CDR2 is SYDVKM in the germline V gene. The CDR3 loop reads CASSLLGQQETQYF. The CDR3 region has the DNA TGTGCCAGCAGTTTATTGGGACAGCAAGAGACCCAGTACTTC.

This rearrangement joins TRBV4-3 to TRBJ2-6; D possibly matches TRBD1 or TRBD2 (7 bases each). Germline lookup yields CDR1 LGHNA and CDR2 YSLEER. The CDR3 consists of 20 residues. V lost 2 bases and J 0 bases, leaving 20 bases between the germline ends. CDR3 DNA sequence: TGCGCCAGCAGCCAAAGGTGGGAGGGGGCCCTCGGCTCTGGGGCCAACGTCCTGACTTTC. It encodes CASSQRWEGALGSGANVLTF.

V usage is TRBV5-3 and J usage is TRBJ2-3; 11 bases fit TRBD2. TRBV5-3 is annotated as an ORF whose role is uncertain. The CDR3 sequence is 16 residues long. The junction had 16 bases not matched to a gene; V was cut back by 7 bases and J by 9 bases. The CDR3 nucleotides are TGTGCCAGAGTTAGCGGGAGGGGCCCCAGGTTTCAGACGCAGTATTTT. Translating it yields CARVSGRGPRFQTQYF.

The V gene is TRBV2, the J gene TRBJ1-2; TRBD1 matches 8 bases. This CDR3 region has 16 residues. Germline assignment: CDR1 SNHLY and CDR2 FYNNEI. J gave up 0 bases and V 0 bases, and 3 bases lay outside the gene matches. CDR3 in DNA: TGTGCCAGCAGTGAAGCCGCGGACAGGGCTAACTATGGCTACACCTTC. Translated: CASSEAADRANYGYTF.

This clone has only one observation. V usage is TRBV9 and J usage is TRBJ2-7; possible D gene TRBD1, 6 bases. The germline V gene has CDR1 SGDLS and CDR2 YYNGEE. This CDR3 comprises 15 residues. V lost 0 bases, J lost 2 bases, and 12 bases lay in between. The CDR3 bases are TGTGCCAGCAGCGTAGCGGGACATAACGCCTACGAGCAGTACTTC. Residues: CASSVAGHNAYEQYF.